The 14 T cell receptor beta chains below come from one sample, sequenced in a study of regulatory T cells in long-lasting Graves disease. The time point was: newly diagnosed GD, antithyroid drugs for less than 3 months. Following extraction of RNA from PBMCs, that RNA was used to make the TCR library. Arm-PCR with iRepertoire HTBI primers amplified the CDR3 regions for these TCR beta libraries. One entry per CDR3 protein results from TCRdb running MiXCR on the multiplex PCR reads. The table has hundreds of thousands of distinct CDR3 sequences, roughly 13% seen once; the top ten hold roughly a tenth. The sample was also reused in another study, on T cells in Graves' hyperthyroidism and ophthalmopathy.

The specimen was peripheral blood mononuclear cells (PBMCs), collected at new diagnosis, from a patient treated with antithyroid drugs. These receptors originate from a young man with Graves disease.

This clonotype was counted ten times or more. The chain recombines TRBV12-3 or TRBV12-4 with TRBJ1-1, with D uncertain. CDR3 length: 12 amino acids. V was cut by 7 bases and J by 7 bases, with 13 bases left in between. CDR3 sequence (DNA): TGTGCCAGCACCGTCGGCGGGGATGAAGCTTTCTTT. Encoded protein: CASTVGGDEAFF.

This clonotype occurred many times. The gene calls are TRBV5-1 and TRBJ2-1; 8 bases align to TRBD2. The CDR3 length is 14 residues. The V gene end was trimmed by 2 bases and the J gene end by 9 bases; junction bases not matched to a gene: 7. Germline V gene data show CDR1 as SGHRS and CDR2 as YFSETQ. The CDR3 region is CASSLKTSVSEQFF. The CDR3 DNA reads TGCGCCAGCAGCTTAAAGACTAGCGTCAGTGAGCAGTTCTTC.

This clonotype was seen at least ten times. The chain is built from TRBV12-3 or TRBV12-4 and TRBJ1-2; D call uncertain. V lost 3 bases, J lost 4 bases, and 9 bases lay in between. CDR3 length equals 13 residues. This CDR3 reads CASSFRPLYGYTF. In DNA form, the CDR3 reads TGTGCCAGCAGTTTTAGACCACTCTATGGCTACACCTTC.

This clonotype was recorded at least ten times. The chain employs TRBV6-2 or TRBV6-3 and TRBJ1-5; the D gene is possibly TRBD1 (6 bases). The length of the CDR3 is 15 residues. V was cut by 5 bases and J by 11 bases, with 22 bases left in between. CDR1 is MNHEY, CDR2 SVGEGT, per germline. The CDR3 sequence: CASSDGIAVRGAQHF. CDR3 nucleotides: TGTGCCAGCAGTGACGGGATCGCGGTTAGGGGGGCCCAGCATTTT.

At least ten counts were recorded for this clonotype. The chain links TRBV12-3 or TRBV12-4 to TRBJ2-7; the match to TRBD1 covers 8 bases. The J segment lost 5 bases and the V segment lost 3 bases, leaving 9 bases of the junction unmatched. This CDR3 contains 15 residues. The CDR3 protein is CASSFFQGARDEQYF. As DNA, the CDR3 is TGTGCCAGCAGTTTCTTCCAGGGGGCTCGAGACGAGCAGTACTTC.

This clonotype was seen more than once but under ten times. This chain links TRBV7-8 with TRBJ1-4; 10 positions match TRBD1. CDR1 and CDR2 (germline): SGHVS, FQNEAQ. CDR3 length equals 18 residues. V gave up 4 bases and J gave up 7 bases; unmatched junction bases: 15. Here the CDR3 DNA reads TGTGCCAGCAGCTACCGGGACAGGGGAGTAGTTGGTGCTGAAAAACTGTTTTTT. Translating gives CASSYRDRGVVGAEKLFF.

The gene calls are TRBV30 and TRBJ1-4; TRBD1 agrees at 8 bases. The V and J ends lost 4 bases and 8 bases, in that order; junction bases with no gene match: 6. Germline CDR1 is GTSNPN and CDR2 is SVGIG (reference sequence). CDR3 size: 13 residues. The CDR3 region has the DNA TGTGCCTGGACAGGGGGCGTCGCAGAAAAACTGTTTTTT. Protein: CAWTGGVAEKLFF. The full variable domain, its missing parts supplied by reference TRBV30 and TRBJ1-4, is SQTIHQWPATLVQPVGSPLSLECTVEGTSNPNLYWYRQAAGRGLQLLFYSVGIGQISSEVPQNLSASRPQDRQFILSSKKLLLSDSGFYLCAWTGGVAEKLFFGSGTQLSVL.

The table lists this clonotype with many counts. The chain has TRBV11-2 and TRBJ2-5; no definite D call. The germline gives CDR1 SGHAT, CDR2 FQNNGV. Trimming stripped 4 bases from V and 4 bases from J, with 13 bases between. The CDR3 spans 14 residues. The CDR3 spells CASSYRTGRETQYF. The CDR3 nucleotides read TGTGCCAGCAGCTACCGGACCGGAAGAGAGACCCAGTACTTC.

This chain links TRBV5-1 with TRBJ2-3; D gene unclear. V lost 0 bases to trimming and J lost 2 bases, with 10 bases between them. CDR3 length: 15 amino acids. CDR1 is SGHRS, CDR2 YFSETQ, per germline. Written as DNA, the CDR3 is TGCGCCAGCAGCTTGGCCGATTTCACCACAGATACGCAGTATTTT. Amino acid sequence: CASSLADFTTDTQYF.

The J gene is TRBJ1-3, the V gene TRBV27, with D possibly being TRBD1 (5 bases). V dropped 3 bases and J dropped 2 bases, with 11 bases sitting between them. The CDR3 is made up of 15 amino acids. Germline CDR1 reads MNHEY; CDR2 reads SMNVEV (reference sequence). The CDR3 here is CASSFRGAAGNTIYF. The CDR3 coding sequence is TGTGCCAGCAGTTTTAGGGGCGCTGCTGGAAACACCATATATTTT.

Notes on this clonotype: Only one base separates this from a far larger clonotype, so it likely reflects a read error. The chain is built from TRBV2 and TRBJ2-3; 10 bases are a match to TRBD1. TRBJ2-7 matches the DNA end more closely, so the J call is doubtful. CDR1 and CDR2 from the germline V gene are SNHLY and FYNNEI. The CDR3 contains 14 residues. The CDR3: CARIRDRGGNEQYF. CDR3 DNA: TGTGCCAGGATCCGGGACAGGGGTGGGAATGAGCAGTACTTC.

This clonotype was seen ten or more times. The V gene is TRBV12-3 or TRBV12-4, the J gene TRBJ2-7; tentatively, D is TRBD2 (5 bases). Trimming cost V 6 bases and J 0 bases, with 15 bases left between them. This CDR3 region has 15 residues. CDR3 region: CASSTSGAPSYEQYF. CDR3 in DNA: TGTGCCAGCAGCACGAGCGGAGCCCCCTCCTACGAGCAGTACTTC.

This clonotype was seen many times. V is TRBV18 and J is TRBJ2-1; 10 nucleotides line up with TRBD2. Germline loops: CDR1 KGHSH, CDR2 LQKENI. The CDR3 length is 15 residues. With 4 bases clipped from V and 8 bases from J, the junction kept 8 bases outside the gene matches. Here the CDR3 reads CASSRLLAGRDEQFF. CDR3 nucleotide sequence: TGTGCCAGCTCACGATTACTAGCGGGAAGGGATGAGCAGTTCTTC.

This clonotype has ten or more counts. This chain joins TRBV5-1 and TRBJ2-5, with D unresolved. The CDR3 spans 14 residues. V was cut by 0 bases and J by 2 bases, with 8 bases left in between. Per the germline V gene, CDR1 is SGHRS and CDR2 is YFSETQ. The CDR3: CASSLGGPQETQYF. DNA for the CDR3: TGCGCCAGCAGCTTGGGTGGTCCACAAGAGACCCAGTACTTC.